These T cell receptor beta chains were read from a single sample in a study of memory CD4+ T cells and cytomegalovirus serostatus. Data came from immunoSEQ multiplex PCR; TCRdb stores just in-frame clones and leaves some out. The data show over 35,000 clones, around four fifths seen once. The specimen was memory CD4+ T cells from blood. The origin of the receptors is an adult in good health and CMV-seronegative. Both conserved end residues are part of each CDR3. A D gene is named only where the DNA matches it firmly. Size tells how often a clone was seen (once, few, many) or the class of an expanded clone, and some rows leave it out.

>.|TRBJ1-1|TRBV5-8|TRBD1
TGTGCCAGCAGCTTGGACCAGGGGGACACTGAAGCTTTCTTT
CASSLDQGDTEAFF
>.|TRBJ2-1|TRBV27|.
TGTGCCAGCAGTTTAGGGGATAGGGCTCGCAATGAGCAGTTCTTC
CASSLGDRARNEQFF
>.|TRBJ2-7|TRBV7-8|.
TGTGCCAGCAGCTTACGGCCGACAGGAACCACCTACGAGCAGTACTTC
CASSLRPTGTTYEQYF
>.|TRBJ1-5|TRBV18|.
TGTGCCAGCTCACCCGGCAGTAATAGCAATCAGCCCCAGCATTTT
CASSPGSNSNQPQHF
>once|TRBJ2-5|TRBV18|.
TGTGCCAGCTCACCCCCAGTACGGGAGACCCAGTACTTC
CASSPPVRETQYF
>.|TRBJ1-2|TRBV7-2|.
TGTGCCAGCAGCGGGGGACCGACCGCTAACTATGGCTACACCTTC
CASSGGPTANYGYTF
>few|TRBJ1-1|TRBV28|TRBD1
TGTGCCAGCAGTCCTTGGACAGGGAAAACTGAAGCTTTCTTT
CASSPWTGKTEAFF
>few|TRBJ2-7|TRBV30|.
TGTGCCTGGAGTGGAGCACAGTTCTCCTCCTACGAGCAGTACTTC
CAWSGAQFSSYEQYF
>.|TRBJ1-4|TRBV29-1|.
TGCAGCGCTCTGGGGCCAACTAATGAAAAACTGTTTTTT
CSALGPTNEKLFF
>.|TRBJ1-1|TRBV7-9|.
TGTGCCAGCAGCTTAACGAACACTGAAGCTTTCTTT
CASSLTNTEAFF
>.|TRBJ1-1|TRBV5-1|.
TGCGCCAGCAGCTCACCTTGGAACACTGAAGCTTTCTTT
CASSSPWNTEAFF
>.|TRBJ2-7|TRBV7-2|.
TGTGCCAGCAGCCCCCGCTGGGGTCGCTCCTACGAGCAGTACTTC
CASSPRWGRSYEQYF
>.|TRBJ2-2|TRBV4-2|.
TGTGCCAGCAGCCAAGTATCTGCCATTACGAACACCGGGGAGCTGTTTTTT
CASSQVSAITNTGELFF
>.|TRBJ2-2|TRBV5-8|.
TGTGCCACCAAGCCCGTCGGGGGGCAAATTAAGGGCGCCGGGGAGCTGTTTTTT
CATKPVGGQIKGAGELFF
>once|TRBJ2-7|TRBV7-9|.
TGTGCCAGCAGCGATCGGACGGATAGCTCCTACGAGCAGTACTTC
CASSDRTDSSYEQYF
>.|TRBJ1-6|TRBV2|.
TGTGCCAGCAGTGAACTTTATAATTCACCCCTCCACTTT
CASSELYNSPLHF
>once|TRBJ2-2|TRBV28|.
TGTGCCAGCAGTGGGAGGACCGCGACGGGGACCGGGGAGCTGTTTTTT
CASSGRTATGTGELFF
>once|TRBJ2-3|TRBV18|.
TGTGCCAGCTCACCGGATCACACCGGCACAGATACGCAGTATTTT
CASSPDHTGTDTQYF
>.|TRBJ2-5|TRBV7-2|.
TGTGCCAGCAGCTCCCACGGAAGTTCAGAGACCCAGTACTTC
CASSSHGSSETQYF
>.|TRBJ1-4|TRBV10-2|TRBD1
TGCGCCAGCAGTGACCGGACAGGGCCTGATGAAAAACTGTTTTTT
CASSDRTGPDEKLFF
>.|TRBJ2-2|TRBV5-1|.
TGCGCCAGCAGCACCAGGATTAACACCGGGGAGCTGTTTTTT
CASSTRINTGELFF
>.|TRBJ1-1|TRBV29-1|.
TGCAGCGTTGCGGGGGAGCGCCTTGAAGCTTTCTTT
CSVAGERLEAFF
>few|TRBJ1-1|TRBV7-3|TRBD1
TGTGCCAGCAGCTCAGGGGGCACTGAAGCTTTCTTT
CASSSGGTEAFF
>.|TRBJ1-1|TRBV30|.
TGTGCCTGGAGCTCCCGGAGGGTGACCACTGAAGCTTTCTTT
CAWSSRRVTTEAFF
>.|TRBJ1-5|TRBV6-4|.
TGTGCCAGCAGTGAGGGAGCAGGACAGCCCCAGCATTTT
CASSEGAGQPQHF
>.|TRBJ2-1|TRBV4-2|.
TGTGCCAGCAGCCAAGTGGGGGGTTCCTACAATGAGCAGTTCTTC
CASSQVGGSYNEQFF
>.|TRBJ1-1|TRBV2|.
TGTGCCAGCAGTGTAGAGGAGGGGAACACTGAAGCTTTCTTT
CASSVEEGNTEAFF
>.|TRBJ2-5|TRBV14|.
TGTGCCAGCAGCCAAGGAGGGGCTAGCACCGAGACCCAGTACTTC
CASSQGGASTETQYF
>.|TRBJ2-7|TRBV5-4|TRBD1
TGTGCCAGCAGCCATTCGACAGGGGGCGAAACCTACGAGCAGTACTTC
CASSHSTGGETYEQYF
>.|TRBJ2-7|TRBV5-6|.
TGTGCCAGCAGCAGAGTGGGTTACGAGCAGTACTTC
CASSRVGYEQYF
>.|TRBJ1-1|TRBV15|TRBD1
TGTGCCACCAGCAGAGGGACAGGGCTGAACACTGAAGCTTTCTTT
CATSRGTGLNTEAFF
>few|TRBJ2-1|TRBV7-2|.
TGTGCCAGCGTTGCGGAAGTCTCCCTCAATGAGCAGTTCTTC
CASVAEVSLNEQFF
>once|TRBJ1-6|TRBV28|.
TGTGCCAGCAGTCCCCGGACGGGTAATTCACCCCTCCACTTT
CASSPRTGNSPLHF
>.|TRBJ1-2|TRBV19|.
TGTGCCAGCCTAGCGGACAGCAACTATGGCTACACCTTC
CASLADSNYGYTF
>.|TRBJ1-1|TRBV18|TRBD1
TGTGCCAGCTCACCACCGACAGGGAGAGGCCCTGAAGCTTTCTTT
CASSPPTGRGPEAFF
>.|TRBJ2-7|TRBV5-1|TRBD1
TGCGCCAGCAGCTCGTTACAGGGGGCTAACTACGAGCAGTACTTC
CASSSLQGANYEQYF
>.|TRBJ1-3|TRBV6-1|.
TGTGCCAGCAGTGCTCGGGAGTTCTCTGGAAACACCATATATTTT
CASSAREFSGNTIYF
>.|TRBJ1-2|TRBV9|.
TGTGCCAGCACTCAACTAAAGGAGGGAACCTATGGCTACACCTTC
CASTQLKEGTYGYTF
>.|TRBJ1-1|TRBV10-3|TRBD1
TGTGCCATCACCCAAGGGGACAGGGGGCTGTGGGGTGAAGCTTTCTTT
CAITQGDRGLWGEAFF
>.|TRBJ1-5|TRBV19|.
TGTGCCAGTAGTAACCTGGGGACTGTCTTCTATCAGCCCCAGCATTTT
CASSNLGTVFYQPQHF
>.|TRBJ2-2|TRBV6-5|.
TGTGCCAGCCGGCTGGGGAGCGAAACCGGGGAGCTGTTTTTT
CASRLGSETGELFF
>few|TRBJ1-6|TRBV7-2|.
TGTGCCAGCAGTCATGGACTGGAAAATTCACCCCTCCACTTT
CASSHGLENSPLHF
>.|TRBJ2-5|TRBV5-6|.
TGTGCCAGCGGACTCTCGGGACCGATAGAGACCCAGTACTTC
CASGLSGPIETQYF
>.|TRBJ1-1|TRBV6-6|.
TGTGCCAGCAGCCCCCGGGGGAACACTGAAGCTTTCTTT
CASSPRGNTEAFF
>few|TRBJ2-2|TRBV5-1|.
TGCGCCAGCAGCTTGGCACAGGGTGGGACCGGGGAGCTGTTTTTT
CASSLAQGGTGELFF
>.|TRBJ2-5|TRBV5-1|.
TGCGCCAGCAGCCCGGACCATTCCTCGGTGACCCAGTACTTC
CASSPDHSSVTQYF
>.|TRBJ2-1|TRBV7-3|.
TGTGCCAGCAGCTTAACGTCGGGGGATGAGCAGTTCTTC
CASSLTSGDEQFF
>.|TRBJ1-3|TRBV5-1|TRBD1
TGCGCCAGCAGCCTGGGACCTCGGGACAGCACCTCTGGAAACACCATATATTTT
CASSLGPRDSTSGNTIYF